The 11 T cell receptor beta chains reported below all come from one sample, sequenced in a study of tissue T cells after allogeneic stem cell transplantation. Only in-frame clones appear in the TCRdb table, and some are missing; sequencing was by immunoSEQ multiplex PCR. The sample consists of some 47,000 clones, approximately 70% of them appearing once. Sequenced: sorted cells pooled from one or two spleens. These receptors originate from a pool of C57BL/6 mice in good health.

On this clone itself: The genes are named according to mouse. The read terminates 1 residue ahead of where the CDR3 ends, so the germline J gene completes it. Different DNA sequences within this sample yield the same CDR3. The V and J genes are TRBV2 and TRBJ2-5; the D gene is possibly TRBD1 (5 bases). V lost 4 bases to trimming and J lost 2 bases, with 10 bases between them. The germline V gene encodes CDR1 LGHNA and CDR2 YSYQKL. The CDR3 has 14 amino acids. CDR3 sequence reads: CASSRQGGQDTQYF. The sequenced part of the CDR3 DNA is TGTGCCAGCAGCCGCCAGGGAGGCCAAGACACCCAGTAC.

Of note for this clone: Gene names are mouse gene names. The read terminates 1 residue ahead of where the CDR3 ends, so the germline J gene completes it. The V and J genes are TRBV3 and TRBJ1-2, with D possibly TRBD1 on 5 matching bases. The V end was cut by 3 bases, the J end by 4 bases, with 15 bases between. Germline assignment: CDR1 SNHLY and CDR2 FYNGKV (reference sequence). The CDR3 has 15 residues. Partial CDR3 DNA: TGTGCCAGCAGCTTGGGGCGGGGGGGGAGCTCCGACTACACC. Protein: CASSLGRGGSSDYT. The CDR3 in full is CASSLGRGGSSDYTF.

This clone was found once. Germline and genes: mouse. The observed sequence ends 1 residue before the CDR3 terminus, with the missing tail filled in from the germline J gene. The V gene is TRBV16, the J gene TRBJ2-4; 7 nucleotides align to TRBD2. This CDR3 has 13 amino acids. Unmatched junction bases numbered 5, after V lost 5 bases and J lost 6 bases. Germline V gives CDR1 SGHSA, CDR2 FRNQAP. The CDR3 protein is CASSPGGSNTLYF. The part of the CDR3 DNA that was read is TGTGCAAGCAGCCCTGGGGGTTCCAACACCTTGTAC.

With respect to this clone: The gene names here belong to mouse. The read gets to within 1 residue of the CDR3 end, and the germline J gene fills in the rest. V and J are TRBV31 and TRBJ1-2; TRBD1 matches at 9 bases. The germline V gene has CDR1 GKSSPN and CDR2 SITVG. Unmatched junction bases numbered 2, after V lost 4 bases and J lost 2 bases. The CDR3 sequence is 13 residues long. The DNA read from the CDR3 is TGTGCCTGGACCGGGACAGGGAACTCCGACTACACC. Protein product: CAWTGTGNSDYT. The entire CDR3 protein reads CAWTGTGNSDYTF.

Regarding this clone: Any gene name here is a mouse gene name. The read terminates 1 residue ahead of where the CDR3 ends, so the germline J gene completes it. This rearrangement joins TRBV13-1 to TRBJ2-7; no firm D call. Germline V lookup: CDR1 NSHNY, CDR2 SYGAGN. The CDR3 is 12 amino acids. Trimming removed 1 base at V and 4 bases at J, with 6 bases between. The sequenced CDR3 bases are TGTGCCAGCAGTGATAACAAATATGAACAGTAC. It encodes CASSDNKYEQY. The entire CDR3 protein reads CASSDNKYEQYF.

Note on this clone: The genes are named according to mouse. Sequencing ends 1 residue short of the CDR3 end; the germline J gene provides the rest. V is TRBV3 and J is TRBJ1-3, with TRBD1 matching 7 bases. The CDR3 is made up of 15 amino acids. J lost 0 bases, V lost 5 bases, and 4 bases had no gene match. The germline gives CDR1 SNHLY, CDR2 FYNGKV (reference sequence). This CDR3 is CASSRDSHSGNTLYF. The CDR3 DNA, read in part, is TGTGCCAGCAGCAGGGACAGCCATTCTGGAAATACGCTCTAT.

As to this clone: The listed genes are named as in mouse. The CDR3 end falls 1 residue outside the read, so it is completed with the germline J gene. The chain has TRBV20 and TRBJ1-3; TRBD1 might be the D (6 bases). V lost 5 bases to trimming and J lost 0 bases, with 11 bases between them. The germline gives CDR1 GFQATS, CDR2 STVNSAI. The CDR3 runs to 14 residues. Partial CDR3 DNA: TGTGGTGCTCCCGACAGGAATTCTGGAAATACGCTCTAT. Its translation is CGAPDRNSGNTLY. The complete CDR3 reads CGAPDRNSGNTLYF.

A word on this clone: Germline and genes: mouse. Partial CDR3 DNA: TGTGCCTGGAGTCAGGGGGGGCTAAACACCGGGCAGCTCTAC. Its translation: CAWSQGGLNTGQLY. The CDR3, in full, reads CAWSQGGLNTGQLYF. The rearrangement uses TRBV31 and TRBJ2-2; 8 bases are shared with TRBD2. The read ends 1 residue before the CDR3 terminus; that terminus is restored from the germline J gene. From germline, CDR1 is GKSSPN and CDR2 SITVG. There are 15 residues in the CDR3. Losses at the gene ends were 1 base for V and 1 base for J; bases not matched to a gene: 2.

On this clone itself: The gene names here belong to mouse. The CDR3 end lies 1 residue beyond the end of the read and is filled in from the germline J gene. The rearrangement joins TRBV3 to TRBJ2-3; perhaps TRBD1 as D (6 bases). Germline V gives CDR1 SNHLY, CDR2 FYNGKV (reference sequence). Trimming cost V 2 bases and J 0 bases, with 9 bases left between them. This CDR3 contains 15 residues. The CDR3 region is CASSLRQGSAETLYF. The part of the CDR3 DNA that was read is TGTGCCAGCAGCTTACGGCAGGGGAGTGCAGAAACGCTGTAT.

Concerning this clone itself: Any gene name here is a mouse gene name. With the read ending 1 residue before the CDR3 end, the germline J gene is used to fill in that end. The genes are TRBV1 and TRBJ2-1; TRBD1 agrees at 7 bases. This CDR3 has 15 residues. CDR1 and CDR2 (germline): NSQYPW, LRSPGD (reference sequence). V lost 1 base and J lost 1; bases outside the gene matches: 1. The CDR3 bases that were read are TGCACCTGCAGTGCAGTGGGACAGAACTATGCTGAGCAGTTC. As protein: CTCSAVGQNYAEQF. The CDR3 in its entirety is CTCSAVGQNYAEQFF.

Relative to its sample, this clone is medium-sized. Gene labels here are mouse ones. Read coverage stops 1 residue before the CDR3 terminus; the germline J gene supplies the remainder. The chain employs TRBV20 and TRBJ2-7; perhaps TRBD1 as D (5 bases). Germline V CDR1 and CDR2: GFQATS, STVNSAI. The V and J ends lost 1 base and 7 bases respectively, with 11 bases between them. CDR3 length equals 12 residues. The CDR3 DNA, read in part, is TGTGGTGCTAGGGGAAGGGGTCGGGAACAGTAC. It yields the protein CGARGRGREQY. The full CDR3 is CGARGRGREQYF.